These T cell receptor beta chains were read from a single sample in a study of blood T cell repertoires in COVID-19. Profiled with immunoSEQ multiplex PCR; TCRdb holds only in-frame clones, not every one. The sample holds 60,000 to 90,000 clones, under 80% seen once. Sequences were obtained from peripheral blood. All receptors come from a human donor with acute or convalescent COVID-19. The donor label of this sample is uncertain. Both conserved end residues are part of each CDR3. A D gene is named only where the DNA matches it firmly. Rows give clone size only sometimes, using once, few, many, or a class for an expanded clone.

D gene	clone size	V gene	J gene	CDR3 protein	CDR3 DNA
.	once	TRBV2	TRBJ1-5	CASRGQGLLNQPQHF	TGTGCCAGCAGGGGCCAGGGACTTCTGAATCAGCCCCAGCATTTT
TRBD1	.	TRBV5-8	TRBJ1-4	CASSPGTGRTNEKLFF	TGTGCCAGCAGCCCCGGGACAGGGAGAACTAATGAAAAACTGTTTTTT
.	.	TRBV7-2	TRBJ2-5	CASSTITGTRQETQYF	TGTGCCAGCAGTACCATAACCGGGACACGACAAGAGACCCAGTACTTC
.	.	TRBV14	TRBJ2-2	CASSQDSSRAVGRSGELFF	TGTGCCAGCAGCCAAGATTCTTCCAGGGCCGTAGGGAGGTCCGGGGAGCTGTTTTTT
.	.	TRBV24-1	TRBJ2-7	CATSDRVNEQYF	TGTGCCACCAGTGACAGGGTAAACGAGCAGTACTTC
TRBD1	.	TRBV10-3	TRBJ2-2	CATDRGGTGELFF	TGTGCCACGGACAGGGGTGGCACCGGGGAGCTGTTTTTT
.	few	TRBV6-6	TRBJ1-1	CASRQQAGAQNTEAFF	TGTGCCAGCAGACAACAAGCAGGGGCCCAGAACACTGAAGCTTTCTTT
.	once	TRBV6-1	TRBJ2-1	CASSASGDQQFF	TGTGCCAGCAGTGCATCCGGGGATCAGCAGTTCTTC
TRBD1	.	TRBV12-5	TRBJ1-5	CASGLACWWAGTGIYQPQHF	TGTGCTAGTGGTTTGGCGTGTTGGTGGGCCGGGACAGGGATATATCAGCCCCAGCATTTT
.	.	TRBV3-1/TRBV3-2	TRBJ1-4	CASSQGGSFATNEKLFF	TGTGCCAGCAGCCAAGGAGGAAGTTTTGCAACTAATGAAAAACTGTTTTTT
.	.	TRBV5-5	TRBJ2-7	CASSLEGGGSSYEQYF	TGTGCCAGCAGCTTGGAGGGCGGAGGCAGCTCCTACGAGCAGTACTTC
.	.	TRBV14	TRBJ1-2	CASTHKIGGGYTF	TGTGCCAGCACCCACAAGATCGGGGGAGGCTACACCTTC
.	.	TRBV18	TRBJ2-6	CASSPRSGSSGANVLTF	TGTGCCAGCTCACCGCGAAGCGGAAGCTCTGGGGCCAACGTCCTGACTTTC
TRBD2	few	TRBV18	TRBJ2-2	CASSPLVSGDTGELFF	TGTGCCAGCTCACCACTCGTCAGCGGGGACACCGGGGAGCTGTTTTTT
TRBD2	.	TRBV5-3	TRBJ2-3	CARTARSSGVPTDTQYF	TGTGCCAGAACCGCCCGGTCTAGCGGGGTACCCACAGATACGCAGTATTTT
TRBD2	.	TRBV3-1/TRBV3-2	TRBJ2-7	CASSHGTSGYGQYF	TGTGCCAGCAGCCACGGGACTAGTGGGTACGGGCAGTACTTC
.	.	TRBV4-1	TRBJ2-3	CASSHRAGTSTDTQYF	TGCGCCAGCAGCCACCGAGCGGGTACTAGCACAGATACGCAGTATTTT
TRBD1	.	TRBV5-1	TRBJ2-5	CASSLDRDRVAGETQYF	TGCGCCAGCAGCTTGGACCGGGACAGGGTAGCGGGTGAGACCCAGTACTTC
TRBD2	.	TRBV6-2/TRBV6-3	TRBJ2-2	CASSYELKSGGRLNTGELFF	TGTGCCAGCAGTTACGAATTAAAAAGCGGGGGACGGTTGAACACCGGGGAGCTGTTTTTT
.	.	TRBV4-2	TRBJ1-3	CASSPGGRGRNGNTIYF	TGTGCCAGCAGCCCCGGAGGTCGCGGCCGAAATGGAAACACCATATATTTT
.	once	TRBV6-2/TRBV6-3	TRBJ2-4	CASSVTAGPGNIQYF	TGTGCCAGCAGCGTGACGGCGGGGCCCGGGAACATTCAGTACTTC
.	.	TRBV6-5	TRBJ1-4	CASTRGINEKLFF	TGTGCCAGCACCCGAGGGATTAATGAAAAACTGTTTTTT
TRBD1	.	TRBV28	TRBJ1-3	CASSFGTVGNTIYF	TGTGCCAGCAGTTTCGGGACAGTTGGAAACACCATATATTTT
TRBD1	.	TRBV12-3/TRBV12-4	TRBJ1-2	CASSPGQGYGYTF	TGTGCCAGCAGTCCGGGACAGGGATACGGCTACACCTTC
TRBD1	.	TRBV7-2	TRBJ2-7	CASSLATGGWYEQYF	TGTGCCAGCAGCTTAGCTACAGGGGGCTGGTACGAGCAGTACTTC
.	.	TRBV5-1	TRBJ1-1	CASSLGQLTEAFF	TGCGCCAGCAGCTTGGGGCAGTTAACTGAAGCTTTCTTT
.	.	TRBV3-1/TRBV3-2	TRBJ1-5	CASRFGEGPQHF	TGTGCCAGCAGGTTCGGAGAGGGTCCCCAGCATTTT
.	few	TRBV19	TRBJ1-2	CAATSTANYGYTF	TGTGCAGCTACTTCGACAGCTAACTATGGCTACACCTTC
TRBD1	few	TRBV7-2	TRBJ2-2	CASSLTGGRSGELFF	TGTGCCAGCAGCCTGACAGGGGGTAGATCCGGGGAGCTGTTTTTT
TRBD1	.	TRBV6-5	TRBJ2-3	CASSYSAGGADTQYF	TGTGCCAGCAGTTACTCAGCAGGGGGCGCGGATACGCAGTATTTT
.	.	TRBV4-3	TRBJ2-1	CASSQEGGAYYNEQFF	TGCGCCAGCAGCCAAGAAGGAGGGGCATACTACAATGAGCAGTTCTTC
TRBD1	few	TRBV5-1	TRBJ1-6	CASSSGQAVYNSPLHF	TGCGCCAGCAGCTCCGGACAGGCCGTCTATAATTCACCCCTCCACTTT
.	.	TRBV7-2	TRBJ1-1	CASMVGGSLNTEAFF	TGTGCCAGCATGGTGGGGGGATCCCTGAACACTGAAGCTTTCTTT
.	.	TRBV18	TRBJ1-2	CASSTRSGGNGYTF	TGTGCCAGCTCAACGCGGTCGGGGGGTAATGGCTACACCTTC
.	.	TRBV10-3	TRBJ2-1	CAITPGLALYNEQFF	TGTGCCATCACCCCGGGACTTGCCCTCTACAATGAGCAGTTCTTC
.	once	TRBV6-6	TRBJ1-3	CASSQDSYSGNTIYF	TGTGCCAGCAGCCAAGACAGTTACTCTGGAAACACCATATATTTT
.	.	TRBV28	TRBJ2-2	CASSFPGRLVKDTGELFF	TGTGCCAGCAGTTTTCCGGGAAGATTGGTTAAGGACACCGGGGAGCTGTTTTTT
TRBD2	.	TRBV19	TRBJ2-7	CASSLGLAEAYEQYF	TGTGCCAGTAGTCTGGGACTAGCGGAGGCCTACGAGCAGTACTTC
TRBD2	.	TRBV5-1	TRBJ2-3	CASNKAGTSVGDTQYF	TGCGCCAGCAACAAAGCCGGGACTAGCGTCGGAGATACGCAGTATTTT
.	.	TRBV4-3	TRBJ2-2	CASSQKRGSGSNTGELFF	TGCGCCAGCAGCCAAAAGAGGGGGTCGGGATCGAACACCGGGGAGCTGTTTTTT
.	.	TRBV10-1	TRBJ1-4	CASRRAGDEKLFF	TGCGCCAGCAGGCGGGCAGGGGATGAAAAACTGTTTTTT
TRBD2	once	TRBV6-2/TRBV6-3	TRBJ2-1	CASSFSGGAANEQFF	TGTGCCAGCAGTTTCAGCGGGGGGGCTGCCAATGAGCAGTTCTTC
TRBD1	.	TRBV6-5	TRBJ1-2	CASSYMDRGGGYTF	TGTGCCAGCAGTTACATGGACAGGGGCGGTGGCTACACCTTC
TRBD1	.	TRBV5-4	TRBJ2-2	CASSMPGTGHTGELFF	TGTGCCAGCAGCATGCCCGGGACAGGACACACCGGGGAGCTGTTTTTT
TRBD2	few	TRBV4-3	TRBJ2-1	CASSQELAGNNEQFF	TGCGCCAGCAGCCAAGAACTAGCGGGGAACAATGAGCAGTTCTTC
TRBD1	.	TRBV19	TRBJ2-3	CASSIGTALGDTQYF	TGTGCCAGTAGTATCGGGACAGCCCTCGGAGATACGCAGTATTTT
.	.	TRBV7-2	TRBJ2-5	CASTWAGAGETQYF	TGTGCCAGCACCTGGGCGGGGGCCGGGGAGACCCAGTACTTC
.	.	TRBV18	TRBJ1-5	CASTSGRAQPQHF	TGTGCCAGCACATCTGGGAGGGCCCAGCCCCAGCATTTT
.	.	TRBV6-1	TRBJ1-1	CASSEWGGEAFF	TGTGCCAGCAGTGAATGGGGAGGCGAGGCTTTCTTT
.	.	TRBV6-2/TRBV6-3	TRBJ1-5	CASSLRGLTHNQPQHF	TGTGCCAGCAGTTTACGGGGACTGACTCACAATCAGCCCCAGCATTTT
.	few	TRBV14	TRBJ2-1	CASSQERGSYNEQFF	TGTGCCAGCAGCCAAGAACGGGGTAGCTACAATGAGCAGTTCTTC
.	.	TRBV18	TRBJ2-3	CASSEVETPTQYF	TGTGCCAGCTCGGAGGTCGAAACCCCTACGCAGTATTTT
.	.	TRBV28	TRBJ1-2	CASSFRFGYTF	TGTGCCAGCAGTTTCAGGTTCGGCTACACCTTC
.	.	TRBV9	TRBJ1-2	CASRPTEPYGYTF	TGTGCCAGCAGGCCTACAGAGCCCTATGGCTACACCTTC
.	.	TRBV6-5	TRBJ2-1	CASSYSLQSNEQFF	TGTGCCAGCAGTTACTCGCTACAGAGCAATGAGCAGTTCTTC
TRBD2	.	TRBV5-5	TRBJ2-7	CASRPPIGKRDSYEQYF	TGTGCCAGCAGGCCCCCAATCGGGAAGCGGGACTCCTACGAGCAGTACTTC
.	.	TRBV28	TRBJ2-5	CASRQGSETQYF	TGTGCCAGCAGGCAGGGGTCAGAGACCCAGTACTTC
.	few	TRBV7-2	TRBJ2-5	CASSPPRETQYF	TGTGCCAGCAGCCCCCCTAGGGAGACCCAGTACTTC
.	.	TRBV7-3	TRBJ2-5	CASSLDGAQETQYF	TGTGCCAGCAGCTTAGATGGGGCGCAAGAGACCCAGTACTTC